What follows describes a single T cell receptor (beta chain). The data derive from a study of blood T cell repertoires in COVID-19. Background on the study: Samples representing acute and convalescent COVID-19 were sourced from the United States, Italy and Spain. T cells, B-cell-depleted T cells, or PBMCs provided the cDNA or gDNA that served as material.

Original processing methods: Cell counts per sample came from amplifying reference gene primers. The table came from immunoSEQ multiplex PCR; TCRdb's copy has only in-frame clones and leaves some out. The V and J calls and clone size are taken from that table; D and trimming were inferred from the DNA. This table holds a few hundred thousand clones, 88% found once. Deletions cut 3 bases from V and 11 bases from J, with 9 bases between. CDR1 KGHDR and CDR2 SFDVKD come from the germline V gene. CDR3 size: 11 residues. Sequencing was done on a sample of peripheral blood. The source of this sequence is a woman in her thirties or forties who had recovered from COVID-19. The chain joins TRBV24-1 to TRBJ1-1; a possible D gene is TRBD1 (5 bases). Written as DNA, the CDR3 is TGTGCCACCAGTGATAGGGGAAAGGCTTTCTTT. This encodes CATSDRGKAFF.